This T cell receptor (beta chain) was recovered during a study of blood T cells in healthy people across ages. A J-beta primer mix and a sample-barcoded 5' primer were used in a second PCR of roughly 7 to 12 cycles. MiXCR was run by TCRdb on the 5' RACE reads, yielding one entry per CDR3 protein. The data show hundreds of thousands of distinct CDR3 sequences, about 30% seen once. Of note for this clonotype: What it binds is unknown.

General observations from the study: Higher diversity and more naive CD4+ cells were features of long-lived donors, compared to aged donors.

V was pared by 1 base and J by 6 bases, with 5 bases of the junction left unmatched. This CDR3 comprises 14 residues. Germline CDR1 reads SGHRS; CDR2 reads YFSETQ. Isolation yielded PBMCs, at least 6.5 million per sample, in every case. This chain links TRBV5-1 with TRBJ2-7; 9 bases line up with TRBD1. The source of this sequence is a woman at least 80 years old in good health. Sequencing was done on a sample of blood. The CDR3 spells CASSLTGGASEQYF. The CDR3 nucleotides are TGCGCCAGCAGCTTGACAGGGGGCGCATCCGAGCAGTACTTC.